Sequencing of this T cell receptor (beta chain) was carried out in a study of cytomegalovirus exposure and HLA in healthy donors. Overall study: There were around 100 million unique TCR beta sequences, drawn from about 179 million T cells, in an earlier analysis.

The PCR used 60 Vbeta and 13 Jbeta primers. Only in-frame clones appear in the TCRdb table, and some are missing; sequencing was by immunoSEQ multiplex PCR. The sample holds more than 95,000 clones, roughly 78% seen once. The length of the CDR3 is 16 residues. Germline V gene data show CDR1 as LNHDA and CDR2 as SQIVND (reference sequence). Germline trimming cut 5 bases from V and 10 bases from J; bases unmatched to any gene: 10. Sequenced input: PBMCs. This chain joins TRBV19 and TRBJ2-3; TRBD2 matches at 15 bases. The receptor's source is a man aged 30 to 39 in good health and CMV-seropositive. The chain's CDR3 is CASSAPGLAGGGSQYF. CDR3 DNA: TGTGCCAGTAGTGCTCCGGGACTAGCGGGGGGTGGCTCGCAGTATTTT.